This T cell receptor (beta chain) was obtained from a study of CD8+CD57+ T cells in acquired aplastic anemia. Study context: Sorted CD4+ and CD8+ cells yielded around 3.2 ug of DNA on average.

General study findings and limits: Patients and controls turned out to have approximately 29 CD8+ CDR3 sequences in common.

Profiling that covered TCR beta VDJ and CDR3 relied on genomic DNA as its template. TCRdb re-called the reads with MiXCR, one entry per CDR3 protein. The table has 150,000 or so distinct CDR3 sequences, less than 60% seen once. Notes on this clonotype: Its antigen is undetermined.

All patients picked for sequencing had shown, by flow cytometry, an expansion of CD8+CD57+ cells. Severe acquired aplastic anemia was the diagnosis recorded for all patients. Patients had received no therapy at the time of blood sampling. This CDR3 comprises 15 residues. V was cut by 4 bases and J by 9 bases, with 16 bases left in between. Germline CDR1 reads SGHVS; CDR2 reads FQNEAQ. The receptor was derived from a human donor with aplastic anemia. This chain connects TRBV7-8 to TRBJ1-6; D remains ambiguous. Sample: sorted CD4+, CD8+, or CD8+CD57+ T cells (not recorded which) from PBMCs. The CDR3 sequence: CASSSSGSEGSPLHF. In DNA form, the CDR3 reads TGTGCCAGCAGCTCCTCGGGGTCCGAAGGTTCACCCCTCCACTTT.